Below, 22 T cell receptor beta chains from the same sample are listed, as sequenced in a study of T cells after yellow fever vaccination. TCRdb re-called the 5' RACE reads through MiXCR, storing one row per CDR3 protein. Here the sample spans around 300,000 distinct CDR3 sequences, over 3.5% being singletons. This sample comprised PBMCs, obtained 15 days after the yellow fever booster vaccination. The receptor source for this set is a man aged 18 to 29 who received the YFV17D yellow fever vaccine.

This clonotype was seen many times. This chain joins TRBV7-2 and TRBJ2-7; 7 nucleotides align to TRBD1. CDR1 and CDR2 (germline): SGHTA, FQGNSA. This CDR3 is built from 15 residues. Trimming removed 5 bases from V and 1 base from J; junction bases left unmatched: 8. The CDR3 DNA reads TGTGCCAGCAGCCTCCGGGACAGTATTTCCTACGAGCAGTACTTC. It translates to CASSLRDSISYEQYF.

This clonotype was detected ten times or more. J is TRBJ2-6 and V is TRBV4-3, with D perhaps TRBD2 (6 bases). This CDR3 contains 17 residues. Per the germline V gene, CDR1 is LGHNA and CDR2 is YSLEER. V gave up 1 base and J gave up 0 bases, with 10 bases separating them. The CDR3: CASSQGGGPSGANVLTF. The CDR3 nucleotides read TGCGCCAGCAGCCAAGGGGGAGGTCCCTCTGGGGCCAACGTCCTGACTTTC.

This clonotype was picked up many times. The gene calls are TRBV29-1 and TRBJ2-2; D may be TRBD1 or TRBD2 (5 bases each). The CDR3 spans 14 residues. V dropped 6 bases and J dropped 0 bases, with 11 bases sitting between them. CDR1 is SQVTM, CDR2 ANQGSEA, per germline. The CDR3 coding sequence is TGCAGCGTGGCCGGGGCAACGAACACCGGGGAGCTGTTTTTT. Its translation is CSVAGATNTGELFF.

This clonotype has just a few counts. This rearrangement joins TRBV5-1 to TRBJ2-1, with 11 positions matching TRBD2. The CDR3 runs to 15 residues. From germline, CDR1 is SGHRS and CDR2 YFSETQ. V lost 4 bases to trimming and J lost 5 bases; unmatched junction nucleotides: 5. The CDR3 sequence is CASSASLAGDNEQFF. CDR3 DNA sequence: TGCGCCAGCAGCGCGTCACTAGCGGGGGACAATGAGCAGTTCTTC.

This clonotype was detected many times. CDR3 protein: CASGGDGRQFF. In DNA form, the CDR3 reads TGTGCCAGCGGGGGCGATGGTCGGCAGTTCTTC. This rearrangement joins TRBV28 to TRBJ2-1, with a tentative D call TRBD1 (6 bases). With 8 bases removed from V and 12 bases from J, the gap between germline ends came to 14 bases. The germline V gene encodes CDR1 MDHEN and CDR2 SYDVKM. The CDR3 has 11 amino acids.

This clonotype was seen a handful of times. The rearrangement links TRBV11-2 to TRBJ2-1; a possible D gene is TRBD2 (5 bases). Trimming stripped 5 bases from V and 2 bases from J, with 10 bases between. The CDR3 consists of 14 residues. From germline, CDR1 is SGHAT and CDR2 FQNNGV. CDR3 sequence (DNA): TGTGCCAGCAGCAGGACTGATACCTACAATGAGCAGTTCTTC. Translation: CASSRTDTYNEQFF.

This clonotype has a count of ten or more. The rearrangement links TRBV5-1 to TRBJ1-1; the D is unclear. The CDR3 sequence is 15 residues long. Trimming stripped 1 base from V and 0 bases from J, with 10 bases between. Germline assignment: CDR1 SGHRS and CDR2 YFSETQ. The CDR3 DNA sequence: TGCGCCAGCAGCTTGACGGCAATGGTGAACACTGAAGCTTTCTTT. Its protein product is CASSLTAMVNTEAFF.

This clonotype was seen only a few times. This chain joins TRBV7-9 and TRBJ2-3; 10 bases fit TRBD1. The CDR3 sequence is 16 residues long. V dropped 5 bases and J dropped 4; count of bases not matched to a gene: 9. Germline V gene data show CDR1 as SEHNR and CDR2 as FQNEAQ (reference sequence). CDR3 region: CASSPDGTGVSDTQYF. CDR3 sequence (DNA): TGTGCCAGCAGCCCCGACGGGACAGGGGTGTCAGATACGCAGTATTTT.

This clonotype occurred many times. The chain links TRBV28 to TRBJ2-7; D remains unclear. The V end was cut by 3 bases, the J end by 2 bases, with 11 bases between. The CDR3 sequence is 14 residues long. From germline, CDR1 is MDHEN and CDR2 SYDVKM. CDR3 coding DNA: TGTGCCAGCAGTTTGGGTCTCCTGGCCTACGAGCAGTACGTC. Protein: CASSLGLLAYEQYV.

This clonotype was observed many times. J is TRBJ1-5 and V is TRBV4-1; 10 bases match TRBD1. With V trimmed by 0 bases and J by 9 bases, 5 bases remained unmatched. CDR3 length equals 15 residues. The germline CDR1 and CDR2 sequences are MGHRA and YSYEKL. CDR3 in amino acids: CASSQDGTGERPQHF. DNA for the CDR3: TGCGCCAGCAGCCAAGATGGGACAGGGGAGAGGCCCCAGCATTTT.

The table lists this clonotype with a few counts. This rearrangement joins TRBV4-1 to TRBJ1-5; D unresolved. V lost 4 bases, J lost 1 base, and 11 bases lay in between. CDR1 and CDR2 from the germline V gene are MGHRA and YSYEKL. This CDR3 comprises 15 residues. The CDR3 bases are TGCGCCAGCAGCCCCCGACATATCAGCAATCAGCCCCAGCATTTT. Its protein product is CASSPRHISNQPQHF.

This clonotype occurred a few times. The J gene is TRBJ2-1, the V gene TRBV11-1; D unclear. The CDR3 is 14 amino acids. Germline lookup yields CDR1 SGHAT and CDR2 FQDESV (reference sequence). V was trimmed by 1 base and J by 8 bases, leaving 12 bases between them. The DNA for the CDR3 is TGTGCCAGCAGCTTAGAGACCCAAGAGGATGAGCAGTTCTTC. Translating gives CASSLETQEDEQFF. Complete variable domain (other parts from reference TRBV11-1 and TRBJ2-1): EAEVAQSPRYKITEKSQAVAFWCDPISGHATLYWYRQILGQGPELLVQFQDESVVDDSQLPKDRFSAERLKGVDSTLKIQPAELGDSAMYLCASSLETQEDEQFFGPGTRLTVL.

This clonotype was found many times. The J gene is TRBJ1-1, the V gene TRBV5-1; TRBD1 is a possible D gene (6 bases). Between the trimmed V and J ends, which lost 6 bases and 1 base, there was a span of 10 bases. The CDR3 loop spans 13 amino acids. CDR1 is SGHRS, CDR2 YFSETQ, per germline. The CDR3, as DNA: TGCGCCAGCAAGGTACAGGGGAACACTGAAGCTTTCTTT. Translating gives CASKVQGNTEAFF. Based on the CDR3 plus reference TRBV5-1 and TRBJ1-1, the full variable domain is KAGVTQTPRYLIKTRGQQVTLSCSPISGHRSVSWYQQTPGQGLQFLFEYFSETQRNKGNFPGRFSGRQFSNSRSEMNVSTLELGDSALYLCASKVQGNTEAFFGQGTRLTVV.

This clonotype showed up many times. The chain combines TRBV7-2 with TRBJ2-7; D not certain. Trimming left V 2 bases short and J 4 bases short, with 6 bases between. CDR3 length: 12 residues. Germline V gene data show CDR1 as SGHTA and CDR2 as FQGNSA. The CDR3 DNA is TGTGCCAGCAGCTTATATGGATACGAGCAGTACTTC. This gives the protein CASSLYGYEQYF.

This clonotype was detected only a few times. The V and J genes are TRBV20-1 and TRBJ2-3; tentatively, D is TRBD1 or TRBD2 (5 bases each). The CDR3 has 13 residues. Per germline, CDR1 DFQATT and CDR2 SNEGSKA (reference sequence). Trimming left V 5 bases short and J 2 bases short, with 11 bases between. The CDR3: CSALGDHTDTQYF. The CDR3 nucleotides read TGCAGTGCTTTGGGGGACCACACAGATACGCAGTATTTT.

The chain joins TRBV5-6 to TRBJ1-2; D is uncertain. Germline V lookup: CDR1 SGHDT, CDR2 YYEEEE. V dropped 5 bases and J dropped 3 bases, with 17 bases sitting between them. The CDR3 runs to 15 residues. For the CDR3, the DNA is TGTGCCAGCAGGATTTCATCGGTTGGGGACTATGGCTACACCTTC. Its translation is CASRISSVGDYGYTF.

This chain links TRBV7-2 with TRBJ2-1, with 7 bases aligning to TRBD1. CDR3 length: 14 amino acids. CDR1 SGHTA and CDR2 FQGNSA come from the germline V gene. Trimming took 7 bases from V and 2 from J; bases not matched to a gene: 5. The CDR3 DNA reads as TGTGCCAGCAACCGACAGGGCGCCTACAATGAGCAGTTCTTC. This gives the protein CASNRQGAYNEQFF. The complete variable domain, with remaining parts taken from reference TRBV7-2 and TRBJ2-1, reads GAGVSQSPSNKVTEKGKDVELRCDPISGHTALYWYRQSLGQGLEFLIYFQGNSAPDKSGLPSDRFSAERTGGSVSTLTIQRTQQEDSAVYLCASNRQGAYNEQFFGPGTRLTVL.

This clonotype was detected a few times. The J gene is TRBJ2-5, the V gene TRBV7-2; D is unresolved. The ends were cut back, 5 bases at V and 4 bases at J, with 11 bases in the middle. The CDR3 length is 13 residues. Germline CDR1 and CDR2: SGHTA and FQGNSA. The CDR3 sequence is CASSRSSSETQYF. The CDR3 DNA follows: TGTGCCAGCAGCCGGTCCTCCTCAGAGACCCAGTACTTC.

In this sample, this clonotype turned up many times. The rearrangement links TRBV30 to TRBJ2-3, with TRBD2 as a possible D gene (5 bases). Germline assignment: CDR1 GTSNPN and CDR2 SVGIG (reference sequence). This CDR3 is 13 amino acids long. Trimming cost V 3 bases and J 9 bases, with 16 bases left between them. CDR3 region: CAWSRRARATQYF. The DNA for the CDR3 is TGTGCCTGGAGCAGAAGGGCGCGGGCGACGCAGTATTTT.

The chain links TRBV7-2 to TRBJ2-3; 8 positions match TRBD2. The CDR3 runs 16 residues. Germline trimming cut 4 bases from V and 4 bases from J; bases unmatched to any gene: 10. Per the germline V gene, CDR1 is SGHTA and CDR2 is FQGNSA. The CDR3 protein is CASSYLRGGRADTQYF. In nucleotides, the CDR3 is TGTGCCAGCAGCTACCTACGGGGGGGGCGAGCAGATACGCAGTATTTT. Full variable domain (remainder filled in from reference TRBV7-2 and TRBJ2-3): GAGVSQSPSNKVTEKGKDVELRCDPISGHTALYWYRQSLGQGLEFLIYFQGNSAPDKSGLPSDRFSAERTGGSVSTLTIQRTQQEDSAVYLCASSYLRGGRADTQYFGPGTRLTVL.

This clonotype was observed at least ten times. V usage is TRBV6-1 and J usage is TRBJ2-7; D unclear. Trimming stripped 6 bases from V and 7 bases from J, with 19 bases between. Germline V gene sequence: CDR1 MNHNS, CDR2 SASEGT. This CDR3 is built from 14 residues. In nucleotides, the CDR3 is TGTGCCAGCAGGAAAGGACCCTCAGGATGGGAGCAGTACGTC. Translating gives CASRKGPSGWEQYV.

This clonotype was seen at least ten times. CDR3 sequence (DNA): TGTGCCAGCAGCTTAGTAACCCTGTCGGAGCGGGGGGCCTCCTACGAGCAGTACGTC. Translating gives CASSLVTLSERGASYEQYV. The chain has TRBV11-2 and TRBJ2-7; 9 bases fit TRBD2. CDR1 and CDR2 from the germline V gene are SGHAT and FQNNGV. With V trimmed by 1 base and J by 0 bases, 13 bases remained unmatched. This CDR3 contains 19 residues.